One sample yielded the 20 T cell receptor beta chains listed below, sequenced in a study of T cells in tuberculosis. Only in-frame clones appear in the TCRdb table, and some are missing; sequencing was by immunoSEQ multiplex PCR. This table has roughly 41,000 clones, roughly 93% appearing once. Material for sequencing was PBMCs. These receptor sequences come from a donor aged 10 to 29 with latent tuberculosis or without tuberculosis infection. Some clones in this sample may be carry-over from other donors' samples.

The chain uses TRBV20-1 and TRBJ2-5, with D uncertain. CDR1 DFQATT and CDR2 SNEGSKA come from the germline V gene (reference sequence). The germline V and J ends were trimmed by 7 bases and 2 bases, with 8 bases remaining between them. The CDR3 is 11 residues long. The CDR3 bases are TGCAGTGAACTATCACAAGAGACCCAGTACTTC. Its translation: CSELSQETQYF.

This chain links TRBV2 with TRBJ1-3, with D hard to call. The germline gives CDR1 SNHLY, CDR2 FYNNEI. Trimming cost V 4 bases and J 0 bases, with 4 bases left between them. The CDR3 totals 13 residues. The CDR3 spells CASSGGSGNTIYF. Here the CDR3 DNA reads TGTGCCAGCAGTGGAGGCTCTGGAAACACCATATATTTT.

The V gene is TRBV10-1, the J gene TRBJ2-5; D remains unclear. Trimming took 3 bases from V and 1 from J, leaving 12 bases between them. The V gene's germline CDR1 is WNHNN and CDR2 SYGVQD (reference sequence). The CDR3 spans 15 residues. Here the CDR3 reads CASSDDTQSQETQYF. The CDR3 DNA is TGCGCCAGCAGTGACGATACACAGTCCCAAGAGACCCAGTACTTC.

The CDR3 coding sequence is TGTGCCAGCAGGGCCGGGGTAAACACTGAAGCTTTCTTT. It is translated as CASRAGVNTEAFF. The chain employs TRBV2 and TRBJ1-1; no definite D call. Germline CDR1 is SNHLY and CDR2 is FYNNEI. This CDR3 is built from 13 residues. Deletions cut 6 bases from V and 2 bases from J, with 10 bases between.

This sequence joins TRBV4-3 and TRBJ2-2; perhaps TRBD1 as D (5 bases). The CDR3 runs 18 residues. V was shortened by 1 base and J by 2 bases, with 17 bases between the two germline ends. Germline V gene lookup returns CDR1 LGHNA and CDR2 YSLEER. The chain's CDR3 is CASSQVVGDSFNTGELFF. In DNA, the CDR3 is TGCGCCAGCAGCCAAGTTGTAGGGGATAGCTTTAACACCGGGGAGCTGTTTTTT.

V and J are TRBV5-6 and TRBJ2-2; possible D gene TRBD2, 6 bases. V gave up 4 bases and J gave up 4 bases, with 20 bases separating them. The CDR3 has 17 amino acids. In germline, CDR1 is SGHDT, CDR2 YYEEEE. The CDR3 bases are TGTGCCAGCAGCCCAACGCGCGGCGGGGTGATCACCGGGGAGCTGTTTTTT. It yields the protein CASSPTRGGVITGELFF.

V usage is TRBV30 and J usage is TRBJ1-6; TRBD1 might be the D (6 bases). This CDR3 region has 12 residues. Germline V lookup: CDR1 GTSNPN, CDR2 SVGIG (reference sequence). The germline V and J ends were trimmed by 1 base and 8 bases, with 6 bases remaining between them. The CDR3, as DNA: TGTGCCTGGAGTGCAGGGGATTCACCCCTCCACTTT. Its protein product is CAWSAGDSPLHF.

The rearrangement joins TRBV6-1 to TRBJ2-6; perhaps TRBD1 as D (6 bases). The ends were cut back, 5 bases at V and 4 bases at J, with 12 bases in the middle. This CDR3 has 15 residues. From germline, CDR1 is MNHNS and CDR2 SASEGT. The CDR3 DNA sequence: TGTGCCAGCAGTCCACAGGGAAAAGGGGCCAACGTCCTGACTTTC. Translating gives CASSPQGKGANVLTF.

The chain employs TRBV6-5 and TRBJ1-2; tentative D call: TRBD1 (5 bases). Germline V CDR1 and CDR2: MNHEY, SVGAGI. Trimming stripped 5 bases from V and 8 bases from J, with 18 bases between. This CDR3 is 14 amino acids long. The CDR3 sequence is CASSIDRSLRGYTF. The CDR3 bases are TGTGCCAGCAGTATCGACAGATCCTTGAGGGGCTACACCTTC.

This chain joins TRBV4-3 and TRBJ2-3, with 13 positions matching TRBD2. With V trimmed by 4 bases and J by 4 bases, 5 bases remained unmatched. CDR3 length: 16 residues. Germline V gives CDR1 LGHNA, CDR2 YSLEER. The CDR3 reads CASSPTSGGGADTQYF. DNA of the CDR3: TGCGCCAGCAGCCCTACTAGCGGGGGGGGTGCAGATACGCAGTATTTT.

The chain combines TRBV4-1 with TRBJ2-7, with D possibly being TRBD2 (6 bases). Trimming took 0 bases from V and 2 from J, leaving 17 bases between them. The CDR3 sequence is 17 residues long. Germline V gene data show CDR1 as MGHRA and CDR2 as YSYEKL. CDR3 DNA: TGCGCCAGCAGCCAAGATCCGGGGGAGACACTGACCTACGAGCAGTACTTC. Protein: CASSQDPGETLTYEQYF.

The chain uses TRBV19 and TRBJ2-3; 8 positions match TRBD1. V shed 7 bases, J shed 5 bases, and the junction held 8 bases outside the gene matches. Germline loops: CDR1 LNHDA, CDR2 SQIVND (reference sequence). The CDR3 loop spans 14 amino acids. CDR3 sequence: CASTPTGVRDTQYF. The CDR3 region has the DNA TGTGCCAGTACCCCGACAGGGGTAAGAGATACGCAGTATTTT.

The chain is built from TRBV27 and TRBJ2-1, with D perhaps matching TRBD1 (5 bases). This CDR3 region has 12 residues. Trimming took 4 bases from V and 9 from J, leaving 10 bases between them. CDR1 is MNHEY, CDR2 SMNVEV, per germline (reference sequence). This CDR3 reads CASSYSRGEQFF. CDR3 sequence (DNA): TGTGCCAGCAGTTACTCTAGGGGTGAGCAGTTCTTC.

The rearrangement uses TRBV2 and TRBJ1-4, with TRBD1 matching 7 bases. This CDR3 is 14 amino acids long. Trimming took 4 bases from V and 4 from J; bases not matched to a gene: 3. Germline lookup yields CDR1 SNHLY and CDR2 FYNNEI. The CDR3 bases are TGTGCCAGCAGTGGGGACAGAGTTAATGAAAAACTGTTTTTT. Translated, it gives CASSGDRVNEKLFF.

This chain links TRBV10-3 with TRBJ2-3, with 11 positions matching TRBD1. Germline V gene lookup returns CDR1 ENHRY and CDR2 SYGVKD. The CDR3 spans 17 residues. V was clipped by 7 bases and J by 6 bases; unmatched bases: 15. The CDR3: CAIMDRGRKVVGDTQYF. CDR3 DNA: TGTGCCATCATGGACAGGGGGCGCAAGGTGGTCGGGGATACGCAGTATTTT.

V and J are TRBV4-3 and TRBJ1-2, with 10 bases fitting TRBD1. Germline V CDR1 and CDR2: LGHNA, YSLEER. The trim removed 3 bases at V and 6 bases at J, leaving 10 bases unmatched. The length of the CDR3 is 16 residues. CDR3 sequence: CASSQDPATGGDGYTF. CDR3 DNA: TGCGCCAGCAGCCAGGACCCCGCGACAGGGGGCGATGGCTACACCTTC.

The rearrangement links TRBV11-1 to TRBJ2-1; D is possibly TRBD1 (6 bases). The CDR3 covers 15 residues. Germline CDR1 is SGHAT and CDR2 is FQDESV (reference sequence). Deletions cut 6 bases from V and 0 bases from J, with 12 bases between. CDR3 DNA: TGTGCCAGCAGGTCAGGGGTAAGCTCCTACAATGAGCAGTTCTTC. Its protein is CASRSGVSSYNEQFF.

This clone is a singleton in its sample. V and J are TRBV28 and TRBJ2-5, with 7 nucleotides matching TRBD1. This CDR3 spans 12 amino acids. Germline V gives CDR1 MDHEN, CDR2 SYDVKM. V gave up 10 bases and J gave up 3 bases; unmatched junction bases: 5. The CDR3 bases are TGTGCCACCGAGGGGACAGAAGAGACCCAGTACTTC. It is translated as CATEGTEETQYF.

V is TRBV7-2 and J is TRBJ2-1; TRBD1 aligns across 8 bases. The CDR3 extends over 15 amino acids. V lost 5 bases and J lost 4; bases outside the gene matches: 7. Germline CDR1 SGHTA, CDR2 FQGNSA. CDR3 nucleotides: TGTGCCAGCAGCCTAACAGGGGGGTCATACAATGAGCAGTTCTTC. Amino acids: CASSLTGGSYNEQFF.

This clone was seen repeatedly, ten times or more. The chain is built from TRBV19 and TRBJ1-6; no definite D call. The germline gives CDR1 LNHDA, CDR2 SQIVND (reference sequence). The V end lost 7 bases, the J end lost 7 bases, and 26 bases lay between the germline ends. The CDR3 extends over 18 amino acids. The CDR3: CASIPLPPPGQQNSPLHF. CDR3 nucleotides: TGTGCCAGTATTCCCCTTCCGCCCCCGGGTCAACAAAATTCACCCCTCCACTTT.